The 8 T cell receptor beta chains in this list originate from one sample, sequenced in a study of radiation and T cells in renal cell carcinoma. TCRdb's copy holds only in-frame clones and misses some; the assay was immunoSEQ multiplex PCR. This sample has 94,000 or so clones; approximately 80% occur once, and the top ten carry 6% to 7%. Time point: baseline pretreatment blood. Treatment described: 15 Gy SBRT to primary tumor, nephrectomy 4 weeks later. Sequencing used blood, obtained from a patient whose treatment included radiotherapy and nephrectomy. These receptors all come from a man aged 60 to 69 with renal cell carcinoma.

The gene calls are TRBV10-2 and TRBJ1-2; 10 positions agree with TRBD1. The V gene end was trimmed by 2 bases and the J gene end by 4 bases; junction bases not matched to a gene: 7. The CDR3 has 16 residues. In germline, CDR1 is WSHSY, CDR2 SAAADI. The CDR3 region has the DNA TGCGCCAGCAGTGAGGGTAGGGACAGGGGCTTCTATGGCTACACCTTC. Amino acid sequence: CASSEGRDRGFYGYTF.

The chain recombines TRBV7-9 with TRBJ2-2, with 8 bases fitting TRBD1. This CDR3 is built from 15 residues. The germline V gene has CDR1 SEHNR and CDR2 FQNEAQ (reference sequence). V shed 0 bases, J shed 6 bases, and the junction held 3 bases outside the gene matches. CDR3 protein: CASSLASQGAGELFF. The DNA for the CDR3 is TGTGCCAGCAGCTTAGCGTCACAGGGGGCCGGGGAGCTGTTTTTT.

V gene TRBV7-9 combines with J gene TRBJ2-5, with TRBD2 matching over 10 bases. Trimming at V came to 3 bases and at J to 1 base, leaving 5 bases not matched to a gene. The V gene's germline CDR1 is SEHNR and CDR2 FQNEAQ (reference sequence). The CDR3 runs to 16 residues. For the CDR3, the DNA is TGTGCCAGCAGCTTTGGACTAGCGGACCTCCAAGAGACCCAGTACTTC. Translation gives CASSFGLADLQETQYF.

The rearrangement joins TRBV9 to TRBJ2-2, with D possibly matching TRBD2 (5 bases). The CDR3 runs to 16 residues. Trimming removed 4 bases at V and 3 bases at J, with 16 bases between. Germline values: CDR1 SGDLS, CDR2 YYNGEE. In DNA form, the CDR3 reads TGTGCCAGCAGCAAACGACTGGCCGGGGACACCGGGGAGCTGTTTTTT. It codes for CASSKRLAGDTGELFF. Complete variable domain (other parts from reference TRBV9 and TRBJ2-2): DSGVTQTPKHLITATGQRVTLRCSPRSGDLSVYWYQQSLDQGLQFLIQYYNGEERAKGNILERFSAQQFPDLHSELNLSSLELGDSALYFCASSKRLAGDTGELFFGEGSRLTVL.

The chain couples TRBV5-8 to TRBJ1-5, with D possibly being TRBD1 (5 bases). Looked up from germline, CDR1 is SGHTS and CDR2 is YDEGEE. With 3 bases removed from V and 9 bases from J, the gap between germline ends came to 10 bases. The CDR3 extends over 12 amino acids. This chain's CDR3 is CASSSGTLPQHF. CDR3 bases: TGTGCCAGCAGCTCCGGGACCTTGCCCCAGCATTTT.

This sequence joins TRBV29-1 and TRBJ2-7; unclear D gene. Trimming stripped 5 bases from V and 3 bases from J, with 11 bases between. The CDR3 contains 12 residues. Per the germline V gene, CDR1 is SQVTM and CDR2 is ANQGSEA. The CDR3 protein is CSVLSGYYEQYF. In DNA, the CDR3 is TGCAGCGTTCTTAGTGGTTACTACGAGCAGTACTTC.

The chain combines TRBV6-5 with TRBJ2-2, with D maybe TRBD1 (5 bases). Trimming took 3 bases from V and 5 from J, leaving 10 bases between them. The CDR3 is 14 residues long. Germline lookup yields CDR1 MNHEY and CDR2 SVGAGI. The CDR3 DNA is TGTGCCAGCAGTTATGGGGCAGTAACCGGGGAGCTGTTTTTT. Its protein is CASSYGAVTGELFF.

The rearrangement uses TRBV6-5 and TRBJ2-7, with 7 bases aligning to TRBD1. The V gene end was trimmed by 5 bases and the J gene end by 3 bases; junction bases not matched to a gene: 10. Germline CDR1 MNHEY, CDR2 SVGAGI. CDR3 length: 15 amino acids. The CDR3 loop is CASSLRDSSFYEQYF. Here the CDR3 DNA reads TGTGCCAGCAGTCTCCGGGACAGTTCTTTCTACGAGCAGTACTTC.